This passage covers 21 T cell receptor beta chains from one sample sequenced in a study of T cells in localized non-small cell lung cancer. Using immunoSEQ multiplex PCR, the repertoire was profiled, and TCRdb retains in-frame clones only, with some absent. The sample consists of tens of thousands of clones, approximately 84% of them appearing once. Specimen: peripheral blood, collected before any cancer treatment. The receptors were sampled from a female donor older than 55 with stage I lung adenocarcinoma.

The genes are TRBV7-9 and TRBJ2-1; 7 bases fit TRBD1. The V gene's germline CDR1 is SEHNR and CDR2 FQNEAQ (reference sequence). The ends lost 4 bases at V and 0 bases at J; junction bases unmatched: 12. CDR3 size: 18 residues. The CDR3, as DNA: TGTGCCAGCAGCTCACCTAACAGGGGACAAAGCTCCTACAATGAGCAGTTCTTC. It encodes CASSSPNRGQSSYNEQFF.

This chain connects TRBV7-9 to TRBJ1-5, with D hard to call. CDR1 SEHNR and CDR2 FQNEAQ come from the germline V gene (reference sequence). V lost 3 bases, J lost 2 bases, and 5 bases lay in between. The CDR3 length is 13 residues. CDR3 in amino acids: CASSFVGNQPQHF. CDR3 sequence (DNA): TGTGCCAGCAGCTTTGTGGGCAATCAGCCCCAGCATTTT.

This chain joins TRBV6-5 and TRBJ2-7; 9 nucleotides agree with TRBD1. Germline assignment: CDR1 MNHEY and CDR2 SVGAGI. This CDR3 has 14 amino acids. V shed 5 bases, J shed 3 bases, and the junction held 5 bases outside the gene matches. In DNA, the CDR3 is TGTGCCAGCAGTCAACGGACAGGGGTCTACGAGCAGTACTTC. This codes for CASSQRTGVYEQYF.

The rearrangement links TRBV11-3 to TRBJ2-1; D may correspond to TRBD1 or TRBD2 (5 bases each). This CDR3 spans 14 amino acids. Trimming pared 1 base from V and 8 bases from J, leaving 12 bases between. Per germline, CDR1 SGHNT and CDR2 YENEEA. The CDR3 loop reads CASSLGDVGDEQFF. The CDR3 nucleotides are TGTGCCAGCAGCTTAGGGGACGTCGGGGATGAGCAGTTCTTC.

V usage is TRBV9 and J usage is TRBJ2-3; D gene ambiguous. Deletions cut 6 bases from V and 5 bases from J, with 16 bases between. The CDR3 length is 14 residues. Germline CDR1 reads SGDLS; CDR2 reads YYNGEE. The CDR3 protein is CASTTDVRVDTQYF. In DNA form, the CDR3 reads TGTGCCAGCACCACCGATGTTAGGGTAGATACGCAGTATTTT.

The V and J genes are TRBV27 and TRBJ2-7; D remains unclear. This CDR3 region has 15 residues. V gave up 3 bases and J gave up 7 bases, with 19 bases separating them. CDR1 is MNHEY and CDR2 is SMNVEV in the germline V gene (reference sequence). The CDR3 coding sequence is TGTGCCAGCAGTTTTGCTAAAGGGTCCTCCCGGGAGCAGTACTTC. Its translation is CASSFAKGSSREQYF.

V is TRBV7-3 and J is TRBJ2-7; the match to TRBD1 covers 9 bases. Germline-derived CDR1 and CDR2 are SGHTA and FQGTGA. This CDR3 spans 17 amino acids. J lost 3 bases, V lost 0 bases, and 9 bases had no gene match. CDR3 amino acids: CASSLTGGQGKIYEQYF. DNA for the CDR3: TGTGCCAGCAGCTTAACTGGGGGACAGGGAAAAATCTACGAGCAGTACTTC.

The chain couples TRBV5-4 to TRBJ1-1; D remains ambiguous. V was shortened by 3 bases and J by 6 bases, with 24 bases between the two germline ends. Germline CDR1 is SGHNT and CDR2 is YYREEE (reference sequence). CDR3 length equals 17 residues. CDR3 amino acids: CASSYGVGRPPNSEAFF. The DNA for the CDR3 is TGTGCCAGCAGCTACGGAGTTGGCAGACCCCCAAATTCTGAAGCTTTCTTT.

This sequence joins TRBV5-1 and TRBJ1-2; unclear D gene. The CDR3 totals 12 residues. The V end was cut by 3 bases, the J end by 4 bases, with 7 bases between. Germline lookup yields CDR1 SGHRS and CDR2 YFSETQ. The CDR3 spells CASSYPSYGYTF. The CDR3 nucleotides are TGCGCCAGCAGCTACCCGTCCTATGGCTACACCTTC.

This chain uses TRBV10-1 with TRBJ2-1; TRBD2 agrees at 16 bases. Per the germline V gene, CDR1 is WNHNN and CDR2 is SYGVQD (reference sequence). Unmatched junction bases numbered 5, after V lost 0 bases and J lost 12 bases. This CDR3 contains 16 residues. The CDR3 loop reads CASSESGLAGGPSQFF. The CDR3 bases are TGCGCCAGCAGTGAGTCGGGACTAGCGGGAGGGCCTTCGCAGTTCTTC.

The chain employs TRBV30 and TRBJ2-7; D is perhaps TRBD1 (5 bases). The V gene's germline CDR1 is GTSNPN and CDR2 SVGIG (reference sequence). V dropped 0 bases and J dropped 3 bases, with 12 bases sitting between them. The length of the CDR3 is 14 residues. This CDR3 reads CAWSVSGQFYEQYF. In nucleotides, the CDR3 is TGTGCCTGGAGTGTATCAGGGCAGTTCTACGAGCAGTACTTC.

The chain is built from TRBV18 and TRBJ2-3; D uncertain. CDR3 length: 18 amino acids. CDR1 and CDR2 from the germline V gene are KGHSH and LQKENI. V was trimmed by 4 bases and J by 0 bases, leaving 20 bases between them. DNA for the CDR3: TGTGCCAGCTCACTATCGCCCACCGTGGAGTATAGCACAGATACGCAGTATTTT. It codes for CASSLSPTVEYSTDTQYF.

The J gene is TRBJ1-2, the V gene TRBV5-1; 11 positions agree with TRBD1. From germline, CDR1 is SGHRS and CDR2 YFSETQ. With V trimmed by 0 bases and J by 8 bases, 6 bases remained unmatched. The CDR3 has 15 residues. The CDR3 protein is CASSLDRTGGKGYTF. The CDR3 DNA is TGCGCCAGCAGCTTGGACCGGACAGGGGGCAAAGGCTACACCTTC.

V is TRBV10-1 and J is TRBJ2-7; 9 positions match TRBD1. This CDR3 is built from 14 residues. Germline values: CDR1 WNHNN, CDR2 SYGVQD (reference sequence). The ends lost 5 bases at V and 5 bases at J; junction bases unmatched: 7. The CDR3 DNA reads as TGCGCCAGCAGTTTCGGCCGGACAGGGGACGAGCAGTACTTC. Encoded protein: CASSFGRTGDEQYF.

The V gene is TRBV5-1, the J gene TRBJ2-7, with 7 bases aligning to TRBD1. CDR3 size: 14 residues. Germline V gives CDR1 SGHRS, CDR2 YFSETQ. The V segment lost 2 bases and the J segment 1 base; nucleotides outside the gene matches: 3. The CDR3 region is CASSFWDRSYEQYF. CDR3 coding DNA: TGCGCCAGCAGCTTTTGGGACAGATCCTACGAGCAGTACTTC.

The CDR3 is CATSREGAGNEKLFF. The CDR3 bases are TGTGCCACCAGCAGAGAGGGGGCGGGTAATGAAAAACTGTTTTTT. The rearrangement joins TRBV15 to TRBJ1-4, with a tentative D call TRBD1 (6 bases). The V end lost 0 bases, the J end lost 4 bases, and 9 bases lay between the germline ends. This CDR3 has 15 amino acids. CDR1 is LNHNV, CDR2 YYDKDF, per germline (reference sequence). Looking up the rest from reference TRBV15 and TRBJ1-4 gives the full variable domain: DAMVIQNPRYQVTQFGKPVTLSCSQTLNHNVMYWYQQKSSQAPKLLFHYYDKDFNNEADTPDNFQSRRPNTSFCFLDIRSPGLGDTAMYLCATSREGAGNEKLFFGSGTQLSVL.

This sequence joins TRBV5-1 and TRBJ2-6; D is unresolved. V lost 3 bases and J 0 bases, leaving 10 bases between the germline ends. The germline V gene encodes CDR1 SGHRS and CDR2 YFSETQ. The CDR3 spans 16 residues. The DNA of the CDR3 is TGCGCCAGCAGCTCCGGGCTTCTCTCTGGGGCCAACGTCCTGACTTTC. Amino acid sequence: CASSSGLLSGANVLTF.

The rearrangement links TRBV19 to TRBJ1-2; D is uncertain. The CDR3 is 16 amino acids. V was clipped by 6 bases and J by 0 bases, with 17 bases between them. Germline V CDR1 and CDR2: LNHDA, SQIVND (reference sequence). CDR3: CASRGFGSQANYGYTF. CDR3 sequence (DNA): TGTGCCAGTAGGGGATTCGGGTCCCAAGCTAACTATGGCTACACCTTC.

The rearrangement joins TRBV2 to TRBJ2-1, with D perhaps matching TRBD2 (5 bases). Germline loops: CDR1 SNHLY, CDR2 FYNNEI. The ends were cut back, 7 bases at V and 3 bases at J, with 16 bases in the middle. The length of the CDR3 is 15 residues. The CDR3 nucleotides are TGTGCCAGCATCTCCACTAGGATCGGCTACAATGAGCAGTTCTTC. This gives the protein CASISTRIGYNEQFF.

The chain employs TRBV9 and TRBJ2-7; a possible D gene is TRBD2 (5 bases). The CDR3 sequence is 14 residues long. The germline V gene has CDR1 SGDLS and CDR2 YYNGEE. V gave up 0 bases and J gave up 0 bases, with 7 bases separating them. This CDR3 reads CASSVEGGSYEQYF. Written as DNA, the CDR3 is TGTGCCAGCAGCGTAGAAGGAGGCTCCTACGAGCAGTACTTC.

This sequence joins TRBV9 and TRBJ1-6; 7 bases match TRBD1. Trimming cost V 2 bases and J 4 bases; bases outside gene matches: 0. The CDR3 has 14 amino acids. The V gene's germline CDR1 is SGDLS and CDR2 YYNGEE. CDR3 loop: CASSVGQYNSPLHF. For the CDR3, the DNA is TGTGCCAGCAGCGTGGGACAGTATAATTCACCCCTCCACTTT.